Given below is one TCR beta chain in context. The data derive from a study of shared clonotypes between healthy human individuals. The data were produced by immunoSEQ multiplex PCR, yet TCRdb's version contains in-frame clones alone and is incomplete. The table lists some 500,000 clones, 70% to 80% of them singletons. Germline CDR1 is SQVTM and CDR2 is ANQGSEA. V was clipped by 7 bases and J by 2 bases, with 13 bases between them. This CDR3 comprises 13 residues. Sequencing was done on a sample of PBMCs. The chain couples TRBV29-1 to TRBJ2-3, with D tentatively TRBD1 (6 bases). The receptor comes from a middle-aged woman in good health. Some clones in this sample may be carry-over from other donors' samples. CDR3 in amino acids: CSAYRENTDTQYF. In DNA form, the CDR3 reads TGCAGCGCGTACAGGGAAAACACAGATACGCAGTATTTT.